This TCR beta chain came from a study of STAT3 mutations in large granular lymphocyte leukemia. Overall study context: Roughly half the longitudinally sequenced T-LGLL patients had canonical STAT3 mutations.

TCRdb's table, derived via immunoSEQ multiplex PCR, lists solely in-frame clones and lacks some. Here the sample spans about 16,000 clones, 80% to 90% being singletons. Study-level points and caveats: TCR clonotype switching after therapy occurred in about 35% of the 18 patients. Variable sampling intervals and differing treatment regimens complicated linking therapy response to TCR clonal burden changes. Every T-LGLL patient had at least one immunodominant TCRbeta clonotype. Clonal expansion was inferred from samples taken at other timepoints.

A word on this clone: No antigen is known for it.

Per the germline V gene, CDR1 is MNHEY and CDR2 is SMNVEV (reference sequence). With 4 bases clipped from V and 2 bases from J, the junction kept 9 bases outside the gene matches. The CDR3 extends over 18 amino acids. Sequenced material: peripheral blood mononuclear cells. This chain connects TRBV27 to TRBJ2-7, with 15 bases identical to TRBD2. The sequence came from a man aged 50-59 years with T-cell large granular lymphocyte leukemia. Some clones in this sample may be carry-over from other donors' samples. The CDR3 loop is CASSSQGLAGGPPYEQYF. DNA of the CDR3: TGTGCCAGCAGTTCCCAGGGACTAGCGGGAGGCCCTCCCTACGAGCAGTACTTC.